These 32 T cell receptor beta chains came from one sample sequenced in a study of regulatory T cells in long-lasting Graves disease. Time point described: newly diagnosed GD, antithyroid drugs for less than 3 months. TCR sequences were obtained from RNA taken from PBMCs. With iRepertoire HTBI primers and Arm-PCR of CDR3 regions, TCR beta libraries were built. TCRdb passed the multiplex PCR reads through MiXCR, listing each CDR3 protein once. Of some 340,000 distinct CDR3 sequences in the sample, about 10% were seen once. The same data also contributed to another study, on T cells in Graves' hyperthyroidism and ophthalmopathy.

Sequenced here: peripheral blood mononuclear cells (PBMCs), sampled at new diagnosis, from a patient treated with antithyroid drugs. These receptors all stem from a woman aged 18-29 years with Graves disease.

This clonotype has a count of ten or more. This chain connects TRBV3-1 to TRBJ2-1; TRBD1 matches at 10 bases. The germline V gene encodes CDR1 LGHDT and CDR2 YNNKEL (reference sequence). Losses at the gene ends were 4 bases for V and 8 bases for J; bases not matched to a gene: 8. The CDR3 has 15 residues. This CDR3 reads CASSRLTGGLDEQFF. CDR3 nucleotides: TGTGCCAGCAGCCGCTTGACAGGGGGCTTGGATGAGCAGTTCTTC.

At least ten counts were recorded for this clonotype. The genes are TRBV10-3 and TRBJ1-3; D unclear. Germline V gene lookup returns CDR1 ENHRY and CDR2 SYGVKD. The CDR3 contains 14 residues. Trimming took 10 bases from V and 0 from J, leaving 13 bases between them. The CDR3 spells CASTGIHSGNTIYF. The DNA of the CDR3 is TGTGCCAGCACCGGGATTCACTCTGGAAACACCATATATTTT.

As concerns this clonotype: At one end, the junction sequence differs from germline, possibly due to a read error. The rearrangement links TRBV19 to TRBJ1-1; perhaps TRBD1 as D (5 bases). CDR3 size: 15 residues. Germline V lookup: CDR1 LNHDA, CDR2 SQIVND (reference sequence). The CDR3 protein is CASSIAGTVNTEVFF. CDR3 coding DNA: TGTGCCAGTAGTATAGCAGGGACGGTGAACACTGAAGTTTTCTTT.

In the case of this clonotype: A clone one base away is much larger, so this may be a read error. CDR3 sequence (DNA): TGTGCCTGGAACGGGGGAGGCACTGAAGCTTCCTTT. Translated, it gives CAWNGGGTEASF. This chain uses TRBV30 with TRBJ1-1, with D possibly being TRBD1 (5 bases). The CDR3 is 12 residues long. Looked up from germline, CDR1 is GTSNPN and CDR2 is SVGIG (reference sequence).

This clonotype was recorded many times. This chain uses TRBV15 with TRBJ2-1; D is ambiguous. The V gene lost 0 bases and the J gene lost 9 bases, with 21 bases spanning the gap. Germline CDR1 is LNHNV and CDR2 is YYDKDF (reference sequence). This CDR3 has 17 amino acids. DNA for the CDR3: TGTGCCACCAGCAGAGAGGCTGACTCCTCCTTGTTTGGTGAGCAGTTCTTC. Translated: CATSREADSSLFGEQFF.

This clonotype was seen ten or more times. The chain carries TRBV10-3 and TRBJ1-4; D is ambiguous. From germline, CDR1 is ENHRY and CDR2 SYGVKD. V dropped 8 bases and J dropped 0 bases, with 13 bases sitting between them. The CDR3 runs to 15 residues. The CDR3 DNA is TGTGCCATCGGAGAGGAGGCTACAACTAATGAAAAACTGTTTTTT. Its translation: CAIGEEATTNEKLFF.

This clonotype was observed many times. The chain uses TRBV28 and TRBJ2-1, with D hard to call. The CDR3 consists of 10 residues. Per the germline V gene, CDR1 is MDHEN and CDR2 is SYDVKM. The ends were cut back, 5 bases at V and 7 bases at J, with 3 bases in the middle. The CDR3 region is CASSGNEQFF. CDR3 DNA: TGTGCCAGCAGTGGGAATGAGCAGTTCTTC.

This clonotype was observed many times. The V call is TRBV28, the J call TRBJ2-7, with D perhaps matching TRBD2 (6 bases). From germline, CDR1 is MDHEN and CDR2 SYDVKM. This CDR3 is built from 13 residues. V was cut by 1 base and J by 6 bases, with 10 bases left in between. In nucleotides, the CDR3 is TGTGCCAGCAGTTTATTGGGAGGCGCCGAGCAGTACTTC. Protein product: CASSLLGGAEQYF.

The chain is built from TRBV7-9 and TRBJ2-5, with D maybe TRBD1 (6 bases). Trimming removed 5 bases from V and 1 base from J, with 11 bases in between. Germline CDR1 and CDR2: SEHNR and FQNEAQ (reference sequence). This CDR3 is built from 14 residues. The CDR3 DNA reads TGTGCCAGCAGCCGGGACACCTCCCAAGAGACCCAGTACTTC. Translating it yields CASSRDTSQETQYF. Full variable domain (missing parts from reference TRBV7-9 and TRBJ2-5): DTGVSQNPRHKITKRGQNVTFRCDPISEHNRLYWYRQTLGQGPEFLTYFQNEAQLEKSRLLSDRFSAERPKGSFSTLEIQRTEQGDSAMYLCASSRDTSQETQYFGPGTRLLVL.

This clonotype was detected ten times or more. The CDR3 spells CATSDGFHEQFF. The CDR3 DNA sequence: TGTGCCACCAGTGATGGGTTCCATGAGCAGTTCTTC. The chain carries TRBV24-1 and TRBJ2-1; D not certain. Trimming took off 3 bases at V and 8 bases at J, with 7 bases between the two ends. The V gene's germline CDR1 is KGHDR and CDR2 SFDVKD. The length of the CDR3 is 12 residues.

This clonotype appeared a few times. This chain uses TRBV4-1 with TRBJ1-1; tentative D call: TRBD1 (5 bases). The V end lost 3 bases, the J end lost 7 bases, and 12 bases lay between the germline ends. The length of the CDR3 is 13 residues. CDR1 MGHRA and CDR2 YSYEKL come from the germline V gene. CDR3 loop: CASSQTVGGEAFF. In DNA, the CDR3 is TGCGCCAGCAGCCAGACGGTCGGGGGTGAAGCTTTCTTT.

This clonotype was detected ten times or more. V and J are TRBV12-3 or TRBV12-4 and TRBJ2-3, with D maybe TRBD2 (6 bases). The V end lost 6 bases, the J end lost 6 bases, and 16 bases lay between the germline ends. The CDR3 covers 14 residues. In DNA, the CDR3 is TGTGCCAGCAGGACAAATGAAGGGAGGGATACGCAGTATTTT. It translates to CASRTNEGRDTQYF.

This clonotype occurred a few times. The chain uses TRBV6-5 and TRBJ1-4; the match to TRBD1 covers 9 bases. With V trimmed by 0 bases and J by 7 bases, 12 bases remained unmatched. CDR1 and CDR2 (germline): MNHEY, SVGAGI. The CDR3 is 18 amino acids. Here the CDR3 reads CASSYSSRDRDEGEKLFF. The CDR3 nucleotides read TGTGCCAGCAGTTACTCGTCCCGGGACAGGGATGAGGGTGAAAAACTGTTTTTT.

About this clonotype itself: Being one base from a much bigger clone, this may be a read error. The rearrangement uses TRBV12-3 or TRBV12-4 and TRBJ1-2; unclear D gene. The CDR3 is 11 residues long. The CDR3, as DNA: TGTGCCGGCAGTTTAGCCTTTGGCTACACCTTC. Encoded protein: CAGSLAFGYTF.

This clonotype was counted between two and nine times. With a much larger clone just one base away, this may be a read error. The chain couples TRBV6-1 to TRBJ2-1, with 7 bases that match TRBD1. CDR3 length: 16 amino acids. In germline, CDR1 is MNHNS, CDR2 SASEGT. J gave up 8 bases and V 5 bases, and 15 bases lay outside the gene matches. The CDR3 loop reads CASSRFRDRGDDEQFF. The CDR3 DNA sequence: TGTGCCAGCAGTCGATTCCGGGACAGAGGGGACGATGAGCAGTTCTTC.

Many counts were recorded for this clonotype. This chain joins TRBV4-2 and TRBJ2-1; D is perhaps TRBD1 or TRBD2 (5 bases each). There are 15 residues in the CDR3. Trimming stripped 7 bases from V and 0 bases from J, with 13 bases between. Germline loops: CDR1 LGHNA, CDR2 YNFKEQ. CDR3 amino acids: CASKSGGGSYNEQFF. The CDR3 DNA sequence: TGTGCCAGCAAGAGCGGTGGGGGCTCCTACAATGAGCAGTTCTTC.

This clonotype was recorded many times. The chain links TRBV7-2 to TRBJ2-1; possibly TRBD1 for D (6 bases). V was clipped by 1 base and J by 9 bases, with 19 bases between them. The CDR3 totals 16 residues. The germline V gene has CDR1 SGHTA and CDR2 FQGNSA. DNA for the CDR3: TGTGCCAGCAGCTTAGTTGGGCAGGGGCTTTTAGGTGAGCAGTTCTTC. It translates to CASSLVGQGLLGEQFF.

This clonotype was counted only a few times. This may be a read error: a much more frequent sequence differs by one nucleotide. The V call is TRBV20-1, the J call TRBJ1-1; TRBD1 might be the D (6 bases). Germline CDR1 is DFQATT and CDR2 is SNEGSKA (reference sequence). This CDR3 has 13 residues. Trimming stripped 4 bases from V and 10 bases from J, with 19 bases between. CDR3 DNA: TGCAGTGCTACTCAGGGGATCGGTCTTCGAGCTTTCTTT. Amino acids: CSATQGIGLRAFF.

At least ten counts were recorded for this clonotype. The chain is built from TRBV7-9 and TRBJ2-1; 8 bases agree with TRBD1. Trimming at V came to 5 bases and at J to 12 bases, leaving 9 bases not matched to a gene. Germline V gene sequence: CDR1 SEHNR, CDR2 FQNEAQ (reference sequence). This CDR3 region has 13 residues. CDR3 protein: CASSPRQGRWQFF. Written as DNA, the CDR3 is TGTGCCAGCAGCCCGCGACAGGGGAGGTGGCAGTTCTTC.

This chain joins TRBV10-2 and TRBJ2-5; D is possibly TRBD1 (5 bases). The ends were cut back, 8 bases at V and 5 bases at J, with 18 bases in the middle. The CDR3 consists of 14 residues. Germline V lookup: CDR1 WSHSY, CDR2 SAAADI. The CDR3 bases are TGCGCCAGCCGCGACCAGGGATTTCGCGAGACCCAGTACTTC. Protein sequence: CASRDQGFRETQYF.

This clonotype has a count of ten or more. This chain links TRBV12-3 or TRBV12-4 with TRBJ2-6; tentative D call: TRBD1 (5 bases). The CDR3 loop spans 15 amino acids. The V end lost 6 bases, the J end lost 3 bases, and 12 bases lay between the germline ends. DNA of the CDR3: TGTGCCAGCAGCTGGCAGGGAAGTGGGGCCAACGTCCTGACTTTC. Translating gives CASSWQGSGANVLTF.

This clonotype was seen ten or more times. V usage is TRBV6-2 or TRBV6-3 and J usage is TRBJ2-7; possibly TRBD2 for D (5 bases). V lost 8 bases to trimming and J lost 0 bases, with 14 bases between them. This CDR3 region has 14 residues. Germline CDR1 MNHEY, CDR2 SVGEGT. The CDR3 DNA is TGTGCCAGCGAAACCGAAGGGAGCTCCTACGAGCAGTACTTC. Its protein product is CASETEGSSYEQYF.

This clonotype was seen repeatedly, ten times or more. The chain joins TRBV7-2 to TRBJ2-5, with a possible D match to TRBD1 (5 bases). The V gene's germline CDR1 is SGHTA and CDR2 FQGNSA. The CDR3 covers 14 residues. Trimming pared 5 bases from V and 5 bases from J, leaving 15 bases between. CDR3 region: CASSPRQIMETQYF. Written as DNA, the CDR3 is TGTGCCAGCAGCCCGAGACAGATAATGGAGACCCAGTACTTC.

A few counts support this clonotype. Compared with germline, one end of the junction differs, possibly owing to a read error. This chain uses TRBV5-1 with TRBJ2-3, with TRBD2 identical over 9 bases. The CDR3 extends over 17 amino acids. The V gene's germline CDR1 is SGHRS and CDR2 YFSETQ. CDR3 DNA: TGCGCCAGCTCAACGGAGCTAGCGGGCGGGGGGGCAGATGCGCAGTATTTT. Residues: CASSTELAGGGADAQYF.

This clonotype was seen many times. In nucleotides, the CDR3 is TGTGCCAGCAGTTACCAGGGGCTTGGACTGCCTGAAGCTTTCTTT. As protein: CASSYQGLGLPEAFF. The V gene is TRBV12-3 or TRBV12-4, the J gene TRBJ1-1; tentative D call: TRBD1 (6 bases). The CDR3 has 15 amino acids. The V end lost 4 bases, the J end lost 6 bases, and 18 bases lay between the germline ends.

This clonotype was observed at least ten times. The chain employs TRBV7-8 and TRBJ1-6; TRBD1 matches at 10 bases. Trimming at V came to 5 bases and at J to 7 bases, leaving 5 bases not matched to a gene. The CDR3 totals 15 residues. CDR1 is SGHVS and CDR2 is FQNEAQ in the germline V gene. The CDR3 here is CASSLWTGGNSPLHF. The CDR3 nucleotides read TGTGCCAGCAGCCTCTGGACAGGGGGGAATTCACCCCTCCACTTT.

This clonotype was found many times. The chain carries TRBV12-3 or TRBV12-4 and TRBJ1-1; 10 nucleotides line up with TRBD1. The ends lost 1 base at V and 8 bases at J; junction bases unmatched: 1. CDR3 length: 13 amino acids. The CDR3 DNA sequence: TGTGCCAGCAGTTTAGGGACAGGGGGAGAAGCTTTCTTT. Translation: CASSLGTGGEAFF.

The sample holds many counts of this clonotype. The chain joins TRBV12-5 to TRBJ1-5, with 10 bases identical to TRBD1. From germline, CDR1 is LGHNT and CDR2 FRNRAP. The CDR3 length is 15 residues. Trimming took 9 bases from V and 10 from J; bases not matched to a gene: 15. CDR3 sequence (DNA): TGTGCTAGGATCGAGGGACAGGGGCTGGTATCACCCCAGCATTTT. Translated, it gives CARIEGQGLVSPQHF.

The CDR3 sequence is CASSDTRDRVLLSNYNEQFF. CDR3 coding DNA: TGTGCCAGCAGTGATACTCGGGACAGGGTTCTTTTGTCCAACTACAATGAGCAGTTCTTC. The chain has TRBV28 and TRBJ2-1; TRBD1 matches 9 bases. The germline gives CDR1 MDHEN, CDR2 SYDVKM. The V and J ends lost 5 bases and 3 bases, in that order; junction bases with no gene match: 20. The CDR3 spans 20 residues.

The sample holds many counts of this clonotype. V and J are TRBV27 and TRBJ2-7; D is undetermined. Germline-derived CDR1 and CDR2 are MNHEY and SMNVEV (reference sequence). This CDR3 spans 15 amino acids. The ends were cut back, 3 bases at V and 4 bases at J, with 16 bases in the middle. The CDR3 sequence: CASSFGVYKVYEQYF. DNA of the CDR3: TGTGCCAGCAGTTTTGGGGTTTACAAGGTATACGAGCAGTACTTC.

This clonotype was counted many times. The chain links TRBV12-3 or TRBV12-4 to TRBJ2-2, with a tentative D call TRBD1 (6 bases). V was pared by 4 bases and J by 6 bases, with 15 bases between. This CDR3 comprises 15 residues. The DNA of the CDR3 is TGTGCCAGCAGTTCCCGGCAGGGGTTGGCCGGGGAGCTGTTTTTT. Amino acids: CASSSRQGLAGELFF.

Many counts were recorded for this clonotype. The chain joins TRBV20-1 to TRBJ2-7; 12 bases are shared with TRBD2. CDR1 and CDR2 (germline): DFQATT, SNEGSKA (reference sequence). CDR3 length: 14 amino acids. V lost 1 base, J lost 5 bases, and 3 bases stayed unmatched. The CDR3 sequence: CSARGGLAGNEQYF. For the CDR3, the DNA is TGCAGTGCTAGAGGTGGACTAGCGGGAAACGAGCAGTACTTC.